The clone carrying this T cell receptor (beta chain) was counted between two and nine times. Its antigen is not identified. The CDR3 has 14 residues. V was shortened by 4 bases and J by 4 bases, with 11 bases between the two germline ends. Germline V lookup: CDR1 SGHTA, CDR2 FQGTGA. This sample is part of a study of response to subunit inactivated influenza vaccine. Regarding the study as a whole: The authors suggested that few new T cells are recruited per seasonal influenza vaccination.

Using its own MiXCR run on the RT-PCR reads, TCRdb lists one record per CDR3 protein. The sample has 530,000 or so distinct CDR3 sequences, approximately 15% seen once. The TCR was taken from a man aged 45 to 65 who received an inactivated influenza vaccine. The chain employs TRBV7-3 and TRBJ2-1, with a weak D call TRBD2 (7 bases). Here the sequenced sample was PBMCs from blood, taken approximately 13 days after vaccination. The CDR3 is CASSSGDYYNEQFF. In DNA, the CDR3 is TGTGCCAGCAGCTCAGGGGACTATTACAATGAGCAGTTCTTC.